This TCR beta chain was obtained from a study of blood T cell repertoires in COVID-19. Overall study context: PBMCs, B-cell-depleted T cells, or T cells were the source of the cDNA or gDNA that made up the material.

TCRdb's table, derived via immunoSEQ multiplex PCR, lists solely in-frame clones and lacks some. There are some 320,000 clones in the sample; around 87% occur only once, and approximately 5.3% lies in the top ten. Germline lookup yields CDR1 SGHTS and CDR2 YDEGEE. This CDR3 region has 11 residues. Trimming stripped 5 bases from V and 8 bases from J, with 10 bases between. Individuals aged roughly 18 to 95 years were recruited from around 22 US areas. This chain uses TRBV5-8 with TRBJ1-2; weak D call: TRBD1 (5 bases). This receptor was obtained from a woman aged 25 to 39 who had recovered from COVID-19. The sequenced sample consisted of PBMCs or T cells enriched from blood (not recorded which). As DNA, the CDR3 is TGTGCCAGCAGTAGGAGGGGCGGCTACACCTTC. This translates into CASSRRGGYTF.